This T cell receptor beta chain derives from a study of T cells in narcolepsy (dated by TCRdb to about 2018). Notes on the research overall: Patients with narcolepsy type 1 or type 2 (NT1, NT2) were enrolled in the study together with healthy control donors. To look for autoreactive T cells in narcolepsy patients that target self-antigens of hypocretin neurons (hypocretin, TRIB2), the study used TCR Vbeta sequencing to follow clonotypes in blood and CSF. What the authors observed across the whole study: Plots comparing CSF and blood CD4+ T cell clonotypes from the same patient highlighted HCRT-specific and TRIB2-specific autoreactive clonotypes. Certain blood memory CD4+ repertoires from patients and controls had no sequences that matched autoreactive T cell clones. Autoreactive clonotypes were reported to be detected serially in the blood of the same patients and of different patients, but not in the blood of healthy controls. Numbers of sequenced blood memory CD4+ clonotypes were comparable, with averages of approximately 39,000 in patients and approximately 30,000 in controls.

The cysteine opens and the phenylalanine closes a CDR3 of 16 amino acids. The sequence is cut down to CDR3 DNA, 48 bases in frame from base 1. CDR1 SGHKS and CDR2 YYEKEE are derived from the germline V gene (reference sequence). The V and J ends are trimmed by 5 bases and 2 bases, leaving 18 bases between them. On this clone itself: No cognate antigen has been identified for it. No base quality information exists; no much larger clone differs at one position.

For TCR Vbeta sequencing, memory CD4+ T cells were sorted ex vivo from the peripheral blood of narcolepsy patients and healthy controls. Library construction relied on the immunoSEQ multiplex PCR assay. The clones in this table, taken by TCRdb from immuneACCESS, are in-frame only. Not every clone is retained; where verified, under half of the shortfall comes from an unresolved V gene, and the cause of the rest is unknown. Here the sample has about 33,000 clones; about nine tenths occur a single time. The ten largest account for around 1.2% of the sample. This clonotype was sampled from a human donor with narcolepsy. Sequencing was performed on CD45RA- memory CD4+ T cells from PBMCs. The meaning of the sample's cell subset or site label: memory T cells sorted ex vivo from peripheral blood. The chain employs TRBV5-5 and TRBJ2-3; the D gene is not confidently resolved. In nucleotide form, the sequence is TGTGCCAGCAGTAAAAACTATGGGCGCAACACAGATACGCAGTATTTT. The translation is CASSKNYGRNTDTQYF.